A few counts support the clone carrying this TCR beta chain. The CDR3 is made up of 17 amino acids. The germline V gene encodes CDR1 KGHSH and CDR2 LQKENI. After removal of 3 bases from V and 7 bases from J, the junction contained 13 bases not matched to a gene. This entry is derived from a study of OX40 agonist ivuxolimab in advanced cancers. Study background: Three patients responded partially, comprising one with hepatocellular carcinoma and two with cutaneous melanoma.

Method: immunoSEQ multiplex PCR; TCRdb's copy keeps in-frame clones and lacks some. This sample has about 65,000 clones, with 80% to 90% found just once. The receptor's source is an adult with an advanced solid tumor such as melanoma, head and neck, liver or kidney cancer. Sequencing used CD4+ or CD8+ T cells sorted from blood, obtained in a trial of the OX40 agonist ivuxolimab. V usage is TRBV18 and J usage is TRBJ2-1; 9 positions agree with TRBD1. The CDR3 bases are TGTGCCAGCTCACCTTCACAAACGGGACAGGGTTTAAATGAGCAGTTCTTC. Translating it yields CASSPSQTGQGLNEQFF.